This is a list of T cell receptor beta chains from one sample in a study of CD8 T cells in Susac syndrome. TCRdb itself ran the immunoSEQ multiplex PCR reads through MiXCR, one entry per CDR3 protein. The sample holds more than 85,000 distinct CDR3 sequences, 90% to 98% seen once. The sequenced sample was CD4+ T cells from PBMCs. All receptors derive from a human donor in good health. CDR3s include the opening cysteine and the closing phenylalanine or tryptophan. Each record gives: clone size, J gene, V gene, D gene, CDR3 DNA, CDR3 protein. D genes are given only for firm matches. Size values are once, few and many counts, or a class for expanded clones, and some rows have none.

. | TRBJ1-5 | TRBV19 | . | TGTGCCAGTAGTATTAGGTCGGAGTATAGCAATCAGCCCCAGCATTTT | CASSIRSEYSNQPQHF
once | TRBJ1-1 | TRBV29-1 | . | TGCAGCGTTAACTGGATGGGACGTATGAACACTGAAGCTTTCTTT | CSVNWMGRMNTEAFF
. | TRBJ2-7 | TRBV30 | . | TGTGCCTGGAGCCCATCCTACGAGCAGTACTTC | CAWSPSYEQYF
. | TRBJ2-3 | TRBV5-1 | TRBD1 | TGCGCCAGCAGCTTACAGGGGGCATCAGATACGCAGTATTTT | CASSLQGASDTQYF
. | TRBJ1-1 | TRBV30 | . | TGTGCCTGGAGTGATAGCGCTGAAGCTTTCTTT | CAWSDSAEAFF
. | TRBJ2-7 | TRBV10-3 | . | TGTGCCATCAGTGGCGACTACGAGCAGTACTTC | CAISGDYEQYF
. | TRBJ2-7 | TRBV27 | . | TGTGCCAGCAGTTTATCTCCTACAGGGTCCGAGCAGTACTTC | CASSLSPTGSEQYF
. | TRBJ2-4 | TRBV11-2 | . | TGCGGTCCCCCACACCCTCCCAAAAACATTCAGTACTTC | CGPPHPPKNIQYF
. | TRBJ2-7 | TRBV7-9 | . | TGTGCCAGCAGCTTAGCGGGCGGAGTCCTAGACGAGCAGTACTTC | CASSLAGGVLDEQYF
. | TRBJ1-2 | TRBV3-1 | TRBD1 | TGTGCCAGCAGCGACGACAGGGGGCCCTATAACTATGGCTACACCTTC | CASSDDRGPYNYGYTF
. | TRBJ2-1 | TRBV6-2/TRBV6-3 | . | TGTGCCAGCAGTCGACAGGATGAGCAGTTCTTC | CASSRQDEQFF
. | TRBJ2-7 | TRBV9 | . | TGTGCCAGCAGCGTAACCCCGGGCGGTACCTACGAGCAGTACTTC | CASSVTPGGTYEQYF
. | TRBJ2-3 | TRBV27 | . | TGTGCCAGCAGTCCCTTGACCGTCCAGGATACGCAGTATTTT | CASSPLTVQDTQYF
few | TRBJ2-5 | TRBV6-5 | . | TGTGCCAGCCGTAGAGGGGAGACCCAGTACTTC | CASRRGETQYF
. | TRBJ2-1 | TRBV28 | TRBD1 | TGTGCCAGCAGTTCTTTAACCGGGACAGGGGAGGGTAGCTCCTACAATGAGCAGTTCTTC | CASSSLTGTGEGSSYNEQFF
once | TRBJ2-2 | TRBV4-1 | TRBD2 | TGCGCCAGCAGCCTGGGCGGCGGACTAGCGGGGGGGCGAAACACCGGGGAGCTGTTTTTT | CASSLGGGLAGGRNTGELFF
. | TRBJ1-1 | TRBV5-1 | . | TGCGCCAGCGGCAGGAGGGGGAACACTGAAGCTTTCTTT | CASGRRGNTEAFF
. | TRBJ2-5 | TRBV6-6 | . | TGTGCCAGCAGTTACGCCGTAGGGTTGGGAGAGACCCAGTACTTC | CASSYAVGLGETQYF
. | TRBJ2-3 | TRBV12-3/TRBV12-4 | TRBD2 | TGTGCCAGCAGTGGACTAGCGGGAGGGCTCTTCACAGATACGCAGTATTTT | CASSGLAGGLFTDTQYF
once | TRBJ2-1 | TRBV7-3 | . | TGTGCCAGCAGACTGCTAGGGGGAGGAAACAATGAGCAGTTCTTC | CASRLLGGGNNEQFF
. | TRBJ1-2 | TRBV7-9 | TRBD1 | TGTGCCAGCAGCTCGGACAGGGGGCACAACTATGGCTACACCTTC | CASSSDRGHNYGYTF
. | TRBJ2-1 | TRBV14 | TRBD2 | TGTGCCAGCAGCCGGAGCGGGGTTGAGCAGTTCTTC | CASSRSGVEQFF
. | TRBJ1-2 | TRBV7-8 | . | TGTGCCAGCAGCCCGTCGGTGGGAGATGGCTACACCTTC | CASSPSVGDGYTF
. | TRBJ1-1 | TRBV5-4 | . | TGTGCCAGCAGCTTCTCGGGACATAGACTTGAAGCTTTCTTT | CASSFSGHRLEAFF
. | TRBJ1-1 | TRBV18 | . | TGTGCCAGCTCCTCCGTCCAGGCCAACACTGAAGCTTTCTTT | CASSSVQANTEAFF
. | TRBJ1-3 | TRBV4-1 | TRBD1 | TGCGCCAGCAGCCAGCCCCGGGACAGTCCAAACACCATATATTTT | CASSQPRDSPNTIYF
. | TRBJ2-5 | TRBV3-1 | . | TGTGCCAGCAGCCAAGACTGGACTACCCAAGAGACCCAGTACTTC | CASSQDWTTQETQYF
. | TRBJ1-5 | TRBV9 | . | TGTGCCAGCAGCCTAGGACCGGTAAGCAATCAGCCCCAGCATTTT | CASSLGPVSNQPQHF
. | TRBJ2-5 | TRBV12-3/TRBV12-4 | . | TGTGCCAGCAGTTTAGCGCTGGGACTTCGGGAGACCCAGTACTTC | CASSLALGLRETQYF
. | TRBJ2-2 | TRBV9 | . | TGTGCCAGCAGCGTAGGTCTAGTGGACACCGGGGAGCTGTTTTTT | CASSVGLVDTGELFF
. | TRBJ2-1 | TRBV25-1 | TRBD1 | TGTGCCAGCGCCTCCGGGACAGGGTTCAATGAGCAGTTCTTC | CASASGTGFNEQFF
. | TRBJ1-2 | TRBV23-1 | TRBD1 | TGCGCCAGCGCCAAACAGGGGGCTTACTATGGCTACACCTTC | CASAKQGAYYGYTF
. | TRBJ2-1 | TRBV3-1 | TRBD2 | TGTGCCAGCAGCCAAGCGTTAGCGGGGGGGCCCTACAATGAGCAGTTCTTC | CASSQALAGGPYNEQFF
. | TRBJ1-1 | TRBV12-3/TRBV12-4 | TRBD1 | TGTGCCAGCACCGCCCGGACAGGGAAGAACACTGAAGCTTTCTTT | CASTARTGKNTEAFF
. | TRBJ1-1 | TRBV2 | . | TGTGCCAGCAGTGAAGACAGGGTGAAGAACACTGAAGCTTTCTTT | CASSEDRVKNTEAFF
. | TRBJ2-5 | TRBV15 | . | TGTGCCACCAGCAGAAATCGGGGCAGGGTTACAGAGACCCAGTACTTC | CATSRNRGRVTETQYF
. | TRBJ2-1 | TRBV9 | TRBD2 | TGTGCCAGCAGCGTAACCGGGACTAGCGGGGGCAATGAGCAGTTCTTC | CASSVTGTSGGNEQFF
. | TRBJ2-1 | TRBV5-1 | TRBD2 | TGCGCCAGCAGCTTAGTCCCCACCAAGGCGGGAGGTTACAATGAGCAGTTCTTC | CASSLVPTKAGGYNEQFF
once | TRBJ2-3 | TRBV2 | . | TGTGCCAGCAGTGATGACACAGTTTACACAGATACGCAGTATTTT | CASSDDTVYTDTQYF
. | TRBJ1-1 | TRBV11-3 | TRBD1 | TGTGCCAGCAGCTTATCGGCAGGGGGTAATGAAGCTTTCTTT | CASSLSAGGNEAFF
few | TRBJ1-3 | TRBV27 | . | TGTGCCAGCAGTTTACAGGGTTCCTCTGGAAACACCATATATTTT | CASSLQGSSGNTIYF
. | TRBJ2-1 | TRBV6-2/TRBV6-3 | . | TGTGCCAGCAGCCCCCCGGGACACAAAAGTCCAAATGAGCAGTTCTTC | CASSPPGHKSPNEQFF
few | TRBJ2-5 | TRBV28 | . | TGTGCCAGCAGTTTAGCCGGCCGGGAGACCCAGTACTTC | CASSLAGRETQYF
. | TRBJ2-1 | TRBV3-1 | TRBD2 | TGTGCCAGCAGCCAAGCGTCTAGCGGGACCCCCAATGAGCAGTTCTTC | CASSQASSGTPNEQFF
. | TRBJ2-7 | TRBV6-6 | TRBD1 | TGTGCCAGCAGTACCTACAATGACAGGGCCAACGAGCAGTACTTC | CASSTYNDRANEQYF
once | TRBJ1-1 | TRBV5-1 | . | TGCGCCAGCAGCGCACAGGGAGGAGGCACTGAAGCTTTCTTT | CASSAQGGGTEAFF
. | TRBJ2-1 | TRBV20-1 | TRBD2 | TGCAGTGCTCCGACCCCCGGGACTAGCTACAATGAGCAGTTCTTC | CSAPTPGTSYNEQFF
. | TRBJ1-4 | TRBV5-1 | . | TGCGCCAGCAGCGTTACAGGGTTGAGTAATGAAAAACTGTTTTTT | CASSVTGLSNEKLFF
. | TRBJ2-5 | TRBV7-2 | . | TGTGCCAGCAGCCCAGGGATTCGGGAGACCCAGTACTTC | CASSPGIRETQYF
. | TRBJ2-6 | TRBV4-2 | . | TGTGCCAGCAGTTCCAGGACAGCGACGGCCAACGTCCTGACTTTC | CASSSRTATANVLTF
. | TRBJ1-5 | TRBV18 | TRBD1 | TGTGCCAGCTCACCGAGGACAGGGGCTGATCAGCCCCAGCATTTT | CASSPRTGADQPQHF
. | TRBJ2-6 | TRBV5-1 | TRBD1 | TGCGCCAGCACCAAGGGGGCGGCTGGGGCCAACGTCCTGACTTTC | CASTKGAAGANVLTF
. | TRBJ2-1 | TRBV6-6 | TRBD2 | TGTGCCAGCATGCTAGCGGGAGACCGTGAGCAGTTCTTC | CASMLAGDREQFF
. | TRBJ1-1 | TRBV12-3/TRBV12-4 | . | TGTGCCAGCAGTCCAACCAGGGGTATGAACACTGAAGCTTTCTTT | CASSPTRGMNTEAFF
. | TRBJ2-3 | TRBV7-9 | . | TGTGCCAGCAGGAACGAAGGGGGGCGAGATACGCAGTATTTT | CASRNEGGRDTQYF